This TCR beta chain derives from a study of identical twins. The authors used template switching to add a universal primer site and gave cDNA unique molecular identifiers. From the 5' RACE reads, TCRdb called clonotypes with MiXCR, one entry per CDR3 protein. The table includes some 630,000 distinct CDR3 sequences, under 8.5% detected once. Between the trimmed V and J ends, which lost 6 bases and 0 bases, there was a span of 7 bases. This CDR3 is 13 amino acids long. Healthy Caucasians alone served as donors. This clonotype was seen repeatedly, ten times or more. Another study also made use of these data, one on yellow fever vaccine responses in identical twins.

The chain recombines TRBV12-3 or TRBV12-4 with TRBJ2-3; D ambiguous. Material for sequencing was PBMCs. The clonotype originates from a woman aged 18 to 35 in good health. CDR3 in DNA: TGTGCCAGCAGATACGGGAGCACAGATACGCAGTATTTT. This sequence encodes CASRYGSTDTQYF.